This T cell receptor beta chain was captured in a study of immune cell composition in non-small cell lung cancer. Broader study findings: In adenocarcinoma, maximal tumour-associated clone frequency tracked TIL tumour reactivity. Top 10 clone scores and clonality were higher in squamous than adenocarcinoma.

Germline V gene lookup returns CDR1 MDHEN and CDR2 SYDVKM. V was shortened by 3 bases and J by 7 bases, with 13 bases between the two germline ends. The CDR3 has 13 residues. Measured with immunoSEQ multiplex PCR; TCRdb has only the in-frame clones, and not every one. Of under 2,000 clones in the sample, 65% to 85% were seen once. This clone was seen just once. Its target is unknown. The same sample was also studied in work on CD4 T cells in lung cancer. That work adds: Donors, mostly former smokers, were 60 to 69 at blood donation.

Sequenced: lung tumor tissue. This receptor was obtained from a human donor with non-small cell lung cancer. J is TRBJ2-7 and V is TRBV28, with D uncertain. CDR3 DNA: TGTGCCAGCAGTTTTATTTCCCCGGTGGAGCAGTACTTC. Its protein is CASSFISPVEQYF.